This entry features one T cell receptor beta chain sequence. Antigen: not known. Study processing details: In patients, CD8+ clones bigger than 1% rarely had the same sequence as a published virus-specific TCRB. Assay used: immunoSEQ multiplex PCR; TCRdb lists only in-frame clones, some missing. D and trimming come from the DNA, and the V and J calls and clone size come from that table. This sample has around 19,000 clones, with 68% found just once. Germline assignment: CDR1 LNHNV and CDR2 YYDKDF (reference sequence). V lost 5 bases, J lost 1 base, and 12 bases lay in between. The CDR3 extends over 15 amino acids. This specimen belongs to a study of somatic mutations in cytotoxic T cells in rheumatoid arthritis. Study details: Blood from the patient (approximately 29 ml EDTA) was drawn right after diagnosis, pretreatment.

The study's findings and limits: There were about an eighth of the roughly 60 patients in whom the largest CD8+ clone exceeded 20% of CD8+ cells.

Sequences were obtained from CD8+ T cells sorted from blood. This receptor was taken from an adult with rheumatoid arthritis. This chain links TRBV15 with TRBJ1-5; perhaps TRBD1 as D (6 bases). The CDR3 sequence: CATSPSGGSNQPQHF. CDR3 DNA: TGTGCCACCAGCCCCTCCGGGGGCAGCAATCAGCCCCAGCATTTT.